These T cell receptor beta chains were read from a single sample in a study of blood T cell repertoires in COVID-19. Generated by immunoSEQ multiplex PCR, the TCRdb table keeps only in-frame clones and is missing some. The table has 250,000 to 350,000 clones, about four fifths seen once. The sample was peripheral blood. The receptors were gathered from a human donor with COVID-19, enrolled during active disease. The donor label of this sample is uncertain. The CDR3 runs from the conserved cysteine through the conserved F or W. The D gene is left open where the match is weak. Rows give clone size only sometimes, using once, few, many, or a class for an expanded clone.

>TRBJ1-1|TRBV27|TRBD1|NA
TGTGCCAGCAGGCGGGGACAGGGGGCCACTGAAGCTTTCTTT
CASRRGQGATEAFF
>TRBJ1-6|TRBV28|NA|NA
TGTGCCAGCAGTTTTAGAGCTGATTCACCCCTCCACTTT
CASSFRADSPLHF
>TRBJ1-1|TRBV3-1/TRBV3-2|NA|NA
TGTGCCAGCAGCCAAACAGTCACTGAAGCTTTCTTT
CASSQTVTEAFF
>TRBJ1-2|TRBV5-4|NA|few
TGTGCCAGCAGCTTGACAGAGACTAACTATGGCTACACCTTC
CASSLTETNYGYTF
>TRBJ1-1|TRBV11-3|NA|once
TGTGCCAGCAGCTTAGTTCGGGGAACTGAAGCTTTCTTT
CASSLVRGTEAFF
>TRBJ1-2|TRBV5-6|TRBD1|NA
TGTGCCAGCAGCTTGGGCCCAGGACAGGGGGTAGTTGGCTACACCTTC
CASSLGPGQGVVGYTF
>TRBJ2-2|TRBV6-6|NA|many
TGTGCCAGCATACAGAACACCGGGGAGCTGTTTTTT
CASIQNTGELFF
>TRBJ2-1|TRBV30|TRBD2|once
TGTGCCTGGGGAGGACTAGCGGGAGGGCTTGCCACCAATGAGCAGTTCTTC
CAWGGLAGGLATNEQFF
>TRBJ1-2|TRBV7-3|TRBD1|NA
TGTGCCAGCAGCTTAACGGACAGGGATGGAGGCTACACCTTC
CASSLTDRDGGYTF
>TRBJ2-5|TRBV6-1|TRBD1|NA
TGTGCCAGCAGTGACGCCGGGACAGCTGAAGAGACCCAGTACTTC
CASSDAGTAEETQYF
>TRBJ1-4|TRBV11-2|NA|NA
TGTGCCAGCAGCCCTCTGGGGGGGTCGGATGAAAAACTGTTTTTT
CASSPLGGSDEKLFF
>TRBJ2-6|TRBV28|NA|NA
TGTGCCAGCACCTTATCCTCCGGGGCCAACGTCCTGACTTTC
CASTLSSGANVLTF
>TRBJ2-3|TRBV19|TRBD2|NA
TGTGCCAGTAGTATTTCTAGCGGGTCATCAGATACGCAGTATTTT
CASSISSGSSDTQYF
>TRBJ2-7|TRBV7-8|TRBD2|once
TGTGCCAGCAGCCGGGCGGGAGAGGTAGAGCAGTACTTC
CASSRAGEVEQYF
>TRBJ1-2|TRBV11-1|TRBD1|NA
TGTGCCAGCAGCCACCGGGACAGGGGGCTGTATGGCTACACCTTC
CASSHRDRGLYGYTF
>TRBJ2-1|TRBV7-6|TRBD1|NA
TGTGCCAGCAGCTTAATTGACAGGGGTGAGCAGTTCTTC
CASSLIDRGEQFF
>TRBJ2-3|TRBV12-5|TRBD2|NA
TGTGCTAGTGGTTTGGTACTAGGCGGGAGGAAAGATACGCAGTATTTT
CASGLVLGGRKDTQYF
>TRBJ2-3|TRBV3-1/TRBV3-2|NA|NA
TGTGCCAGCAGCCAAGACCAGCGGGCAACAGATACGCAGTATTTT
CASSQDQRATDTQYF
>TRBJ1-5|TRBV30|NA|NA
TGTGCCTGGAGTGTAGGGGACTCTTACCCCTTTGGAAATCAGCCCCAGCATTTT
CAWSVGDSYPFGNQPQHF
>TRBJ2-3|TRBV5-1|NA|NA
TGCGCCAGCAGCCCCCCCCTCCCGTGGCCCACAGATACGCAGTATTTT
CASSPPLPWPTDTQYF
>TRBJ1-1|TRBV7-8|NA|NA
TGTGCCAGCAGCCCCGCGGGCATGAACACTGAAGCTTTCTTT
CASSPAGMNTEAFF
>TRBJ1-4|TRBV7-9|TRBD1|NA
TGTGCCAGCAGCCAGGGACAGGGGGCGGGTGAAAAACTGTTTTTT
CASSQGQGAGEKLFF
>TRBJ1-1|TRBV6-2/TRBV6-3|NA|NA
TGTGCCAGCAGTCCCAGAATGGGGGGGCAGGAAACGAATGAAGCTTTCTTT
CASSPRMGGQETNEAFF
>TRBJ1-3|TRBV28|NA|NA
TGTGCCAGCAGTTTGGGCAGGGCTGGAAACACCATATATTTT
CASSLGRAGNTIYF
>TRBJ2-3|TRBV7-3|TRBD2|NA
TGTGCCAGCAGCCTAAAAGGGACTAGCGGAAGCACAGATACGCAGTATTTT
CASSLKGTSGSTDTQYF
>TRBJ1-1|TRBV2|TRBD1|few
TGTGCCAGCAACTACGACAGGGGGACTGAAGCTTTCTTT
CASNYDRGTEAFF
>TRBJ1-2|TRBV3-1/TRBV3-2|NA|NA
TGTGCCAGCAGCCAAGAAGCGGGGAGATTGAGGTATGGCTACACCTTC
CASSQEAGRLRYGYTF
>TRBJ2-3|TRBV19|TRBD1|NA
TGTGCCAGTAGTTTGGACAGGCAGGACACAGATACGCAGTATTTT
CASSLDRQDTDTQYF
>TRBJ1-1|TRBV4-2|NA|NA
TGTGCCAGCAGCCAAGATGGGGCAGGGGAAGCTTTCTTT
CASSQDGAGEAFF
>TRBJ1-1|TRBV6-5|NA|NA
TGTGCCAGCAGTTACTCGGGGGGCACTGAAGCTTTCTTT
CASSYSGGTEAFF
>TRBJ2-7|TRBV6-5|NA|NA
TGTGCCGCGAGTGGGAGTCTCTCCTACGAGCAGTACTTC
CAASGSLSYEQYF
>TRBJ1-1|TRBV7-2|NA|once
TGTGCCAGCAGCTTAGACCCACAGGCTGAAGCTTTCTTT
CASSLDPQAEAFF
>TRBJ2-3|TRBV7-3|NA|NA
TGTGCCAGCAGCTTAACAGGTGGACACACAGATACGCAGTATTTT
CASSLTGGHTDTQYF
>TRBJ2-3|TRBV5-1|TRBD2|once
TGCGCCAGCAGCGACTCGTCGGGAGGATTAGGGGATACGCAGTATTTT
CASSDSSGGLGDTQYF
>TRBJ1-2|TRBV18|NA|NA
TGTGCCAGCTCACCTGGCGGGGGTGGCTATGGCTACACCTTC
CASSPGGGGYGYTF
>TRBJ2-1|TRBV5-1|NA|once
TGCGCCAGCAGCTTAGCGGACGCTGAGCAGTTCTTC
CASSLADAEQFF
>TRBJ2-7|TRBV28|TRBD1|NA
TGTGCCAGCAGTCCGTCTCCGGGACAGGACCACGAGCAGTACTTC
CASSPSPGQDHEQYF